Each of the 19 T cell receptor beta chains below was sequenced from the same sample in a study of blood T cells in healthy people across ages. Primers used in a second PCR of about 6 to 11 cycles were a sample-barcoded 5' primer and a J-beta primer mix. MiXCR was run by TCRdb on the 5' RACE reads, yielding one entry per CDR3 protein. Of 1.5 million to 2 million distinct CDR3 sequences listed, around half are singletons. The sequencing input was blood. These TCRs come from a middle-aged woman in good health.

A few counts support this clonotype. The gene calls are TRBV27 and TRBJ2-7; weak D call: TRBD1 (6 bases). Germline-derived CDR1 and CDR2 are MNHEY and SMNVEV (reference sequence). The germline V and J ends were trimmed by 6 bases and 1 base, with 10 bases remaining between them. CDR3 size: 13 residues. CDR3 nucleotides: TGTGCCAGCAGCCGGGACATGTCCTACGAGCAGTACTTC. Translating it yields CASSRDMSYEQYF.

The chain has TRBV20-1 and TRBJ2-6, with TRBD1 as a possible D gene (6 bases). Germline-derived CDR1 and CDR2 are DFQATT and SNEGSKA (reference sequence). The CDR3 has 17 amino acids. V gave up 0 bases and J gave up 3 bases, with 15 bases separating them. CDR3 bases: TGCAGTGCTAGAGATTCAGAGCTACAGGGTGGGGCCAACGTCCTGACTTTC. Amino acids: CSARDSELQGGANVLTF.

The J gene is TRBJ2-2, the V gene TRBV28; 8 bases match TRBD1. This CDR3 comprises 17 residues. The trim removed 5 bases at V and 2 bases at J, leaving 10 bases unmatched. Germline V gene data show CDR1 as MDHEN and CDR2 as SYDVKM. CDR3 nucleotide sequence: TGTGCCAGCAGTCTCTCGCGGACAGGGCTCAACACCGGGGAGCTGTTTTTT. Translation gives CASSLSRTGLNTGELFF.

Notes on this clonotype: At one boundary the junction diverges from the germline segment, which might be a read error. The chain recombines TRBV29-1 with TRBJ2-7; D is perhaps TRBD1 (5 bases). Looked up from germline, CDR1 is SQVTM and CDR2 is ANQGSEA. This CDR3 has 15 residues. CDR3: CSVWAQGSPSHEQYF. The CDR3 bases are TGCAGCGTGTGGGCCCAGGGATCCCCCTCCCACGAGCAGTACTTC.

CDR3 sequence reads: CAISTGIDAAETQYF. The CDR3 nucleotides are TGTGCCATCAGTACCGGCATCGACGCTGCGGAGACCCAGTACTTC. This sequence joins TRBV10-3 and TRBJ2-7; unclear D gene. The DNA end favors TRBJ2-5, so the J call may be wrong. The CDR3 consists of 15 residues. In germline, CDR1 is ENHRY, CDR2 SYGVKD.

The rearrangement links TRBV4-2 to TRBJ1-5; D is perhaps TRBD1 (5 bases). V lost 0 bases and J lost 8, with 11 bases in between. Germline CDR1 is LGHNA and CDR2 is YNFKEQ. This CDR3 comprises 14 residues. This CDR3 is CASSQDARVEPQHF. Written as DNA, the CDR3 is TGTGCCAGCAGCCAAGATGCCAGGGTTGAGCCCCAGCATTTT.

This clonotype was seen more than once but under ten times. The chain recombines TRBV6-5 with TRBJ2-5; 11 bases map to TRBD2. Germline values: CDR1 MNHEY, CDR2 SVGAGI. The CDR3 contains 20 residues. The junction had 12 bases not matched to a gene; V was cut back by 0 bases and J by 0 bases. The CDR3 loop is CASSYSRDWASGGYQETQYF. DNA of the CDR3: TGTGCCAGCAGTTACTCGAGGGATTGGGCTAGCGGGGGGTACCAAGAGACCCAGTACTTC.

The chain joins TRBV24-1 to TRBJ2-7; the match to TRBD1 covers 9 bases. Germline-derived CDR1 and CDR2 are KGHDR and SFDVKD. The CDR3 is 15 residues long. V dropped 5 bases and J dropped 2; count of bases not matched to a gene: 6. The DNA for the CDR3 is TGTGCCACCAGTGGTACCGGGACAGGGCCCTACGAGCAGTACTTC. Amino acids: CATSGTGTGPYEQYF.

Only a few counts were recorded for this clonotype. This chain links TRBV10-3 with TRBJ2-3; D may be TRBD1 (5 bases). The V gene lost 2 bases and the J gene lost 1 base, with 10 bases spanning the gap. Germline V gene sequence: CDR1 ENHRY, CDR2 SYGVKD. This CDR3 region has 15 residues. The CDR3 loop is CAISEAGWGTDTQYF. As DNA, the CDR3 is TGTGCCATCAGTGAGGCAGGGTGGGGCACAGATACGCAGTATTTT.

The chain is built from TRBV11-1 and TRBJ2-1, with a possible D match to TRBD2 (6 bases). Germline V gene data show CDR1 as SGHAT and CDR2 as FQDESV (reference sequence). V lost 2 bases and J lost 4, with 12 bases in between. The CDR3 runs 15 residues. CDR3 DNA sequence: TGTGCCAGCAGCTTACCGGGGGTCCCTTACAATGAGCAGTTCTTC. Its translation: CASSLPGVPYNEQFF.

This chain's CDR3 is CASSQALGNGYTF. CDR3 nucleotide sequence: TGCGCCAGCAGCCAAGCCCTGGGGAATGGCTACACCTTC. The V gene is TRBV4-3, the J gene TRBJ1-2, with D unclear. Germline values: CDR1 LGHNA, CDR2 YSLEER. This CDR3 has 13 residues. V lost 1 base, J lost 6 bases, and 9 bases lay in between.

V is TRBV7-9 and J is TRBJ2-1, with a possible D match to TRBD2 (5 bases). V was pared by 11 bases and J by 8 bases, with 10 bases between. The germline CDR1 and CDR2 sequences are SEHNR and FQNEAQ (reference sequence). The CDR3 is 10 residues long. The CDR3 DNA is TGTGCCTTCGACGGGGATGAGCAGTTCTTC. As protein: CAFDGDEQFF. The variable domain in full, with the rest retrieved from reference TRBV7-9 and TRBJ2-1, is DTGVSQNPRHKITKRGQNVTFRCDPISEHNRLYWYRQTLGQGPEFLTYFQNEAQLEKSRLLSDRFSAERPKGSFSTLEIQRTEQGDSAMYLCAFDGDEQFFGPGTRLTVL.

About this clonotype itself: One junction end disagrees with the germline gene, perhaps due to a read error. The chain employs TRBV6-1 and TRBJ2-7, with 8 nucleotides matching TRBD1. The germline gives CDR1 MNHNS, CDR2 SASEGT. There are 15 residues in the CDR3. The CDR3: CACSESTGGSYEQYF. The CDR3 DNA reads TGTGCCTGCAGCGAAAGTACAGGGGGTTCCTACGAGCAGTACTTC.

The genes are TRBV7-9 and TRBJ1-4, with D perhaps TRBD1 (5 bases). The CDR3 sequence is 14 residues long. Per germline, CDR1 SEHNR and CDR2 FQNEAQ (reference sequence). V lost 1 base to trimming and J lost 5 bases, with 8 bases between them. CDR3 sequence (DNA): TGTGCCAGCAGCTTAGTACAGGAGAATGAAAAACTGTTTTTT. Translating it yields CASSLVQENEKLFF.

This sequence joins TRBV21-1 and TRBJ1-6. TRBV21-1 is a pseudogene locus. The CDR3 runs 12 residues. The CDR3 sequence: CASSRVESPLHF. The DNA for the CDR3 is TGTGCCAGCAGCAGAGTGGAATCACCCCTCCACTTT.

This clonotype has only a few counts. This chain connects TRBV15 to TRBJ1-4; D is perhaps TRBD1 (6 bases). Germline-derived CDR1 and CDR2 are LNHNV and YYDKDF (reference sequence). The V end was cut by 3 bases, the J end by 8 bases, with 16 bases between. This CDR3 has 15 amino acids. The CDR3 nucleotides are TGTGCCACCAGCAGGGAACAGGGAGGGGCCGAAAAACTGTTTTTT. Protein: CATSREQGGAEKLFF.

This sequence joins TRBV5-6 and TRBJ1-1, with 11 bases lining up with TRBD1. Trimming cost V 5 bases and J 7 bases; bases outside gene matches: 7. CDR3 size: 14 residues. Germline V gives CDR1 SGHDT, CDR2 YYEEEE. CDR3 sequence reads: CASSIGQGAGEAFF. In DNA form, the CDR3 reads TGTGCCAGCAGTATCGGACAGGGGGCTGGTGAAGCTTTCTTT.

This clonotype has only a few counts. The chain employs TRBV20-1 and TRBJ2-6, with D perhaps matching TRBD1 (5 bases). Trimming stripped 4 bases from V and 1 base from J, with 17 bases between. Germline loops: CDR1 DFQATT, CDR2 SNEGSKA (reference sequence). This CDR3 is built from 17 residues. As DNA, the CDR3 is TGCAGTGCTACCGACAGACCTGCTACGTCTGGGGCCAACGTCCTGACTTTC. This translates into CSATDRPATSGANVLTF.

J is TRBJ2-3 and V is TRBV6-6; weak D call: TRBD2 (6 bases). The CDR3 spans 14 residues. The germline V gene has CDR1 MNHNY and CDR2 SVGAGI (reference sequence). The ends were cut back, 4 bases at V and 4 bases at J, with 12 bases in the middle. Here the CDR3 reads CASSSSRGADTQYF. The CDR3 DNA is TGTGCCAGCAGTTCCTCCCGCGGGGCAGATACGCAGTATTTT.